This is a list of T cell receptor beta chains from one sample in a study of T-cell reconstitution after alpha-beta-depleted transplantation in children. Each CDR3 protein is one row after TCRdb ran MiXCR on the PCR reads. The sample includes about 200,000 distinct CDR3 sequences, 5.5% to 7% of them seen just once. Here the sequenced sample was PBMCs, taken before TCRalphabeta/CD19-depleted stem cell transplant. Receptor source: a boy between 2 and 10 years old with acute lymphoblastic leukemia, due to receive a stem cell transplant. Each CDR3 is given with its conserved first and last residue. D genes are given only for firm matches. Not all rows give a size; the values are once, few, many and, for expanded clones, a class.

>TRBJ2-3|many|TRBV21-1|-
TGTGCCAGCAGCAAAGTTCGCACCTTCGCTAGCGCCAACACAGATACGCAGTATTTT
CASSKVRTFASANTDTQYF
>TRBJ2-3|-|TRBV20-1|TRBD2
TGCAGTGGGAGCGGGGGGGTCACAGATACGCAGTATTTT
CSGSGGVTDTQYF
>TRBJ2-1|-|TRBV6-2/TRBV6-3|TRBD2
TGTGCCAGCAGCCCTATAGTCGGGGGGAACAATGAGCAGTTCTTC
CASSPIVGGNNEQFF
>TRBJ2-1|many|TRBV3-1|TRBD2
TGTGCCAGCAGCCCGGGACTAGCGGGGTACAATGAGCAGTTCTTC
CASSPGLAGYNEQFF
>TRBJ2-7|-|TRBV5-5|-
TGTGCCAGCGGGCCCGGCGGGTTTGACGAGCAGTACTTC
CASGPGGFDEQYF
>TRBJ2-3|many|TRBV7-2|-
TGTGCCAGCAGCCCACTGAATACGCAGTATTTT
CASSPLNTQYF
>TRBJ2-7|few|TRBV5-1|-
TGCGCCAGCAGCAATGGGGTCCACGAGCAGTACTTC
CASSNGVHEQYF
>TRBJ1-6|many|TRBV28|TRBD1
TGTGCCAGCAGTGGGGGACAGTTAGTGAATTCACCCCTCCACTTT
CASSGGQLVNSPLHF
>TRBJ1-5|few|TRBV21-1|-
TGTGCCAGCAGCACGGGACAGGGTTTCGGATGTCAGCCCCAGCATTTT
CASSTGQGFGCQPQHF
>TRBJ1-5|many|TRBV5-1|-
TGCGCCAGCAGCTTAGGCCAGTATCAGCCCCAGCATTTT
CASSLGQYQPQHF
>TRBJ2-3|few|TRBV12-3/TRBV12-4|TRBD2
TGTGCCGGCAGGCCTACCGGCGGGGGGCCTCAAGATACGCAGTATTTT
CAGRPTGGGPQDTQYF
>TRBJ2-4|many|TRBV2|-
TGTGCCAGCCGACTAAATACCTTAGCCAAAAACATTCAGTACTTC
CASRLNTLAKNIQYF
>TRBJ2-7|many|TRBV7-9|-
TGTGCCAGCAGCTTTCCCGGGCTCTACGAGCAGTACTTC
CASSFPGLYEQYF
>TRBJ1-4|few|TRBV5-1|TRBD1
TGCGCCAGCAGCTTGGGCGGCCGGGACAGGGTGGCTAATGAAAAACTGTTTTTT
CASSLGGRDRVANEKLFF
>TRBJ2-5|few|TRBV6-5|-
TGTGCCAGCAGTTCCCCAGGGCGGGAGACCCAGTACTTC
CASSSPGRETQYF
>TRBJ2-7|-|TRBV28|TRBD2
TGTGCCAGTGACCGTAGCGGGCTCTACTCCTACGAGCAGTACTTC
CASDRSGLYSYEQYF
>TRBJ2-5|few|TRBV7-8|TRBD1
TGTGCCAGCAGCCCCCAGACAGGGGGCCAAGAGACCCAGTACTTC
CASSPQTGGQETQYF
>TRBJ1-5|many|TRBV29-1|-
TGCAGCGGGGGTGGGGGGCTGGATCAGCCCCAGCATTTT
CSGGGGLDQPQHF
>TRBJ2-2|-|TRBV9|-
TGTGCCAGCAGCGTGTTAGGTACCAACACCGGGGAGCTGTTTTTT
CASSVLGTNTGELFF